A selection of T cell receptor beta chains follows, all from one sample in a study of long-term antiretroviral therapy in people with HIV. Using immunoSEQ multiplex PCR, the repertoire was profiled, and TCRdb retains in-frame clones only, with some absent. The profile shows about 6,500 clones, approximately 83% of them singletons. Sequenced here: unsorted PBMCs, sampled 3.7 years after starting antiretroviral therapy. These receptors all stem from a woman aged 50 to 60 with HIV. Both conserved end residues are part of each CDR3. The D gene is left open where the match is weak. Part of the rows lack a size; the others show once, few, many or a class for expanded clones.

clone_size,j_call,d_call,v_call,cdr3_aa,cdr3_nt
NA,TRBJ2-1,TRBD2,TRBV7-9,CASSLTGGLGLYNEQFF,TGTGCCAGCAGCCTGACGGGGGGGCTCGGTCTGTACAATGAGCAGTTCTTC
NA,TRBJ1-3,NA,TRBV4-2,CASSQDPQGSGNTIYF,TGTGCCAGCAGCCAAGATCCGCAGGGGTCTGGAAACACCATATATTTT
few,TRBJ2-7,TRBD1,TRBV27,CASSLDRGNYEQYF,TGTGCCAGCAGTCTGGACAGGGGGAACTACGAGCAGTACTTC
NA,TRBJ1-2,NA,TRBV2,CASSEVGAANYGYTF,TGTGCCAGCAGTGAAGTTGGGGCAGCCAACTATGGCTACACCTTC
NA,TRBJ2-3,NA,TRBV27,CASSFNTDTQYF,TGTGCCAGCAGTTTCAACACAGATACGCAGTATTTT
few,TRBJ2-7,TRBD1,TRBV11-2,CASNQGQGREGQYF,TGTGCCAGCAACCAAGGACAGGGGCGAGAGGGGCAGTACTTC
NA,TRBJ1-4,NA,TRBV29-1,CSVAKWQRDEKLFF,TGCAGCGTTGCCAAGTGGCAGAGAGATGAAAAACTGTTTTTT
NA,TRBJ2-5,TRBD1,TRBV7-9,CASSPRTGRETQYF,TGTGCCAGCAGCCCTCGGACAGGTCGAGAGACCCAGTACTTC
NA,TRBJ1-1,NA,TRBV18,CASSPYVQNTEAFF,TGTGCCAGCTCCCCGTACGTACAGAACACTGAAGCTTTCTTT
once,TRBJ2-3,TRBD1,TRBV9,CASSYRGTTDTQYF,TGTGCCAGCAGCTACAGGGGTACAACAGATACGCAGTATTTT
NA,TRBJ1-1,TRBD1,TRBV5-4,CASSHWTGDMNTEAFF,TGTGCCAGCAGCCATTGGACAGGGGATATGAACACTGAAGCTTTCTTT
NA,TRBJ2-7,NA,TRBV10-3,CAISDSGGEQYF,TGTGCCATCAGTGACTCAGGCGGGGAGCAGTACTTC
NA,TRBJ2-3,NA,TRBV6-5,CASSRTGLDTQYF,TGTGCCAGCAGCCGCACAGGGTTGGATACGCAGTATTTT
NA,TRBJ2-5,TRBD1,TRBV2,CASRTGSVQTQYF,TGTGCCAGCAGGACAGGGTCTGTGCAGACCCAGTACTTC
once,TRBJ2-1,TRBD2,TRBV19,CASSIVPGLANEQFF,TGTGCCAGTAGTATAGTTCCGGGACTAGCGAATGAGCAGTTCTTC
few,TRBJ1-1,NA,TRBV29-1,CSAGDTEAFF,TGCAGCGCTGGGGACACTGAAGCTTTCTTT
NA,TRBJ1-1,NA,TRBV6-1,CASRGVTTNTEAFF,TGTGCCAGCAGAGGAGTCACAACGAACACTGAAGCTTTCTTT
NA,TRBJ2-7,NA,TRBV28,CASSLTRASEQYF,TGTGCCAGCAGTTTAACCAGGGCCTCCGAGCAGTACTTC
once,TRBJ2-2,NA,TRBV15,CATSRDGVWINTGELFF,TGTGCCACCAGCAGAGATGGCGTCTGGATTAACACCGGGGAGCTGTTTTTT
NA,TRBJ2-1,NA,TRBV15,CATSRDIGTGGSYEQFF,TGTGCCACCAGCAGAGATATTGGAACAGGAGGTTCCTATGAGCAGTTCTTC
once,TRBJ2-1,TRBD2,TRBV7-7,CAGWTSGRNEQFF,TGTGCCGGCTGGACTAGCGGGAGGAATGAGCAGTTCTTC
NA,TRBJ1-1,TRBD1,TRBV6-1,CATRQGNTEAFF,TGTGCCACCCGACAGGGGAACACTGAAGCTTTCTTT
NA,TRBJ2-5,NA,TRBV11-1,CASSLALAEETQYF,TGTGCCAGCAGCTTAGCGCTGGCGGAAGAGACCCAGTACTTC
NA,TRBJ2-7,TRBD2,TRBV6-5,CASSYRLAGDEQYF,TGTGCCAGCAGTTACCGTCTAGCGGGAGACGAGCAGTACTTC
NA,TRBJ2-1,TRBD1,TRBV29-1,CSAEAGTGRYNEQFF,TGCAGCGCCGAGGCCGGGACAGGGCGCTACAATGAGCAGTTCTTC
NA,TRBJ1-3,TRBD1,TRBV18,CASSLDRVSGNTIYF,TGTGCCAGCTCACTGGACAGGGTTTCTGGAAACACCATATATTTT
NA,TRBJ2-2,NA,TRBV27,CASSLVATGELFF,TGTGCCAGCAGTTTGGTAGCCACCGGGGAGCTGTTTTTT
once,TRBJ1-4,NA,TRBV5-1,CASSLGQGYEKLFF,TGCGCCAGCAGCTTGGGGCAGGGGTATGAAAAACTGTTTTTT
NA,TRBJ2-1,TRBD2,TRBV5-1,CASSYLAGTNNEQFF,TGCGCCAGCAGCTACCTAGCGGGAACAAACAATGAGCAGTTCTTC
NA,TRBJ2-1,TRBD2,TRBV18,CASSSFGTSGSAGNEQFF,TGTGCCAGCTCATCCTTTGGGACTAGCGGGAGTGCGGGTAATGAGCAGTTCTTC
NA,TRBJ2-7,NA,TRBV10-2,CASGTVGRGSYEQYF,TGCGCCAGCGGCACGGTAGGAAGGGGGTCCTACGAGCAGTACTTC
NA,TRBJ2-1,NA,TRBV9,CASSDPLDRSSYNEQFF,TGTGCCAGCAGCGATCCCCTTGACAGGTCGTCCTACAATGAGCAGTTCTTC
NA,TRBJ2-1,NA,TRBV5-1,CASSFRDPTYNEQFF,TGCGCCAGCAGCTTTAGGGACCCAACCTACAATGAGCAGTTCTTC
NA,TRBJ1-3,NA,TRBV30,CAWSVRDSGNTIYF,TGTGCCTGGAGTGTACGTGACTCTGGAAACACCATATATTTT
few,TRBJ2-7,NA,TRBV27,CASSFIWGTSYEQYF,TGTGCCAGCAGTTTTATTTGGGGGACTTCCTACGAGCAGTACTTC
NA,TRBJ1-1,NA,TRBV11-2,CASSLGGNTEAFF,TGTGCCAGCAGCTTAGGGGGGAACACTGAAGCTTTCTTT
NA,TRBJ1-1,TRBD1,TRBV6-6,CASSTGEGTEAFF,TGTGCCAGCAGTACAGGGGAGGGGACTGAAGCTTTCTTT
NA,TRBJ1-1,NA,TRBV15,CATSRDRAGGGPISVTEAFF,TGTGCCACCAGCAGAGATCGGGCAGGTGGCGGACCAATAAGCGTAACTGAAGCTTTCTTT
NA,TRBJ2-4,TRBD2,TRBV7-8,CASSFPAGGGQENIQYF,TGTGCCAGCAGCTTCCCGGCGGGGGGAGGGCAGGAAAACATTCAGTACTTC
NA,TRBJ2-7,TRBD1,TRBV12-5,CASVSGTGYYEQYF,TGTGCTAGTGTCTCCGGGACAGGCTACTACGAGCAGTACTTC
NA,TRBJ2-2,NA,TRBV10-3,CAISESLPGESGELFF,TGTGCCATCAGTGAGTCGCTTCCTGGGGAAAGCGGGGAGCTGTTTTTT
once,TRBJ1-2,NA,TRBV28,CASSPSGAGNNYGYTF,TGTGCCAGCAGTCCGTCGGGGGCAGGAAATAACTATGGCTACACCTTC